A single sample gave rise to the 19 T cell receptor beta chains below, sequenced in a study of beta chain features in type 1 diabetes. Expressed TCRB transcripts were sequenced after all isolated RNA was converted to cDNA. Using immunoSEQ multiplex PCR, the repertoire was profiled, and TCRdb retains in-frame clones only, with some absent. In the table there are roughly 240,000 clones, about 70% of which are singletons. Sequencing was done on a sample of naive CD4+ T cells from blood. Every receptor here comes from a man aged 30 to 39 in good health.

The gene calls are TRBV7-9 and TRBJ2-7, with D perhaps matching TRBD1 (7 bases). The germline V gene encodes CDR1 SEHNR and CDR2 FQNEAQ (reference sequence). The CDR3 is made up of 14 amino acids. V was trimmed by 5 bases and J by 6 bases, leaving 17 bases between them. CDR3 nucleotide sequence: TGTGCCAGCAGCCCGACAGGGAGGCCCCTCGAGCAGTACTTC. Protein: CASSPTGRPLEQYF.

This clone was seen more than once but under ten times. V gene TRBV20-1 combines with J gene TRBJ2-7; possibly TRBD2 for D (6 bases). The CDR3 totals 11 residues. CDR1 and CDR2 from the germline V gene are DFQATT and SNEGSKA (reference sequence). The V end was cut by 5 bases, the J end by 5 bases, with 10 bases between. CDR3 amino acids: CSAYGRNEQYF. The CDR3, as DNA: TGCAGTGCTTATGGGAGGAACGAGCAGTACTTC.

This clone was detected once. This chain joins TRBV7-2 and TRBJ2-3; possibly TRBD2 for D (6 bases). V lost 1 base, J lost 2 bases, and 10 bases lay in between. This CDR3 is 15 amino acids long. CDR1 and CDR2 from the germline V gene are SGHTA and FQGNSA. The CDR3, as DNA: TGTGCCAGCAGCTTAGGCGGGGATTACACAGATACGCAGTATTTT. Its translation: CASSLGGDYTDTQYF.

V usage is TRBV2 and J usage is TRBJ1-1; tentatively, D is TRBD1 (6 bases). Trimming left V 5 bases short and J 1 base short, with 11 bases between. This CDR3 is 14 amino acids long. Germline V lookup: CDR1 SNHLY, CDR2 FYNNEI. DNA for the CDR3: TGTGCCAGCAGTTTCGGACAGACGAACACTGAAGCTTTCTTT. Translated: CASSFGQTNTEAFF.

The chain joins TRBV29-1 to TRBJ1-2, with 9 bases fitting TRBD1. This CDR3 region has 12 residues. Trimming at V came to 6 bases and at J to 6 bases, leaving 5 bases not matched to a gene. Germline V gene sequence: CDR1 SQVTM, CDR2 ANQGSEA. CDR3 DNA sequence: TGCAGCGTGCTGGACAGGGGAGATGGCTACACCTTC. Protein sequence: CSVLDRGDGYTF.

This clone appeared a single time. The V gene is TRBV30, the J gene TRBJ1-3; D not resolved. Trimming shortened V by 4 bases and J by 0 bases, and 10 bases separated the two germline ends. Per germline, CDR1 GTSNPN and CDR2 SVGIG (reference sequence). The CDR3 spans 14 residues. In DNA form, the CDR3 reads TGTGCCTGGATTCCGGCTCGCTCTGGAAACACCATATATTTT. Its translation is CAWIPARSGNTIYF.

Worth noting for this clone: The same CDR3 arises from other DNA sequences in this sample as well. The rearrangement links TRBV7-9 to TRBJ1-2; D might be TRBD1 (6 bases). This CDR3 is 13 amino acids long. Trimming took 1 base from V and 5 from J, leaving 8 bases between them. CDR1 and CDR2 (germline): SEHNR, FQNEAQ (reference sequence). The CDR3 sequence is CASSLEGGYGYTF. CDR3 bases: TGTGCCAGCAGCTTAGAAGGGGGTTATGGCTACACCTTC.

The chain joins TRBV10-3 to TRBJ1-2; D may be TRBD1 (6 bases). Trimming removed 6 bases at V and 4 bases at J, with 18 bases between. Germline-derived CDR1 and CDR2 are ENHRY and SYGVKD. This CDR3 is built from 15 residues. The CDR3 loop reads CAIRGTGYGIYGYTF. In DNA form, the CDR3 reads TGTGCCATCAGGGGAACAGGGTATGGTATCTATGGCTACACCTTC.

The V and J genes are TRBV4-3 and TRBJ2-1, with D uncertain. Trimming removed 1 base from V and 6 bases from J, with 13 bases in between. In germline, CDR1 is LGHNA, CDR2 YSLEER. CDR3 length equals 15 residues. CDR3 region: CASSQVGDMANEQFF. The DNA for the CDR3 is TGCGCCAGCAGCCAAGTTGGGGATATGGCCAATGAGCAGTTCTTC.

This clone was recorded once. The chain employs TRBV19 and TRBJ2-4, with D possibly being TRBD2 (6 bases). From germline, CDR1 is LNHDA and CDR2 SQIVND (reference sequence). The V gene lost 9 bases and the J gene lost 7 bases, with 13 bases spanning the gap. The CDR3 length is 12 residues. CDR3 loop: CASKKGGNIQYF. Here the CDR3 DNA reads TGTGCCAGCAAGAAAGGAGGGAACATTCAGTACTTC.

The chain is built from TRBV30 and TRBJ1-4; D is perhaps TRBD1 (5 bases). The CDR3 contains 16 residues. Germline V CDR1 and CDR2: GTSNPN, SVGIG (reference sequence). Trimming took off 3 bases at V and 1 base at J, with 15 bases between the two ends. CDR3 nucleotide sequence: TGTGCCTGGAGCCCGCGGCGGGGCGGAACTAATGAAAAACTGTTTTTT. Protein: CAWSPRRGGTNEKLFF.

The gene calls are TRBV5-4 and TRBJ2-2, with D possibly TRBD2 on 5 matching bases. V dropped 3 bases and J dropped 0 bases, with 9 bases sitting between them. This CDR3 spans 15 amino acids. CDR1 SGHNT and CDR2 YYREEE come from the germline V gene (reference sequence). This chain's CDR3 is CASSSPGTNTGELFF. The CDR3 region has the DNA TGTGCCAGCAGCTCCCCCGGGACGAACACCGGGGAGCTGTTTTTT.

The chain recombines TRBV5-4 with TRBJ2-7; 10 bases agree with TRBD1. CDR1 SGHNT and CDR2 YYREEE come from the germline V gene (reference sequence). The CDR3 sequence is 13 residues long. V trimming: 5 bases; J trimming: 6 bases; junction bases outside the gene matches: 5. In DNA form, the CDR3 reads TGTGCCAGCAGACTGGACAGGGGGGGCGAGCAGTACTTC. It specifies CASRLDRGGEQYF. Filled out from reference TRBV5-4 and TRBJ2-7, the complete variable domain reads ETGVTQSPTHLIKTRGQQVTLRCSSQSGHNTVSWYQQALGQGPQFIFQYYREEENGRGNFPPRFSGLQFPNYSSELNVNALELDDSALYLCASRLDRGGEQYFGPGTRLTVT.

The chain employs TRBV7-9 and TRBJ2-1; 11 nucleotides agree with TRBD2. V dropped 6 bases and J dropped 7; count of bases not matched to a gene: 8. The CDR3 is 15 amino acids. Germline CDR1 is SEHNR and CDR2 is FQNEAQ (reference sequence). The CDR3 spells CASRSTSGSENEQFF. The CDR3 DNA reads as TGTGCCAGCAGGTCTACTAGCGGGAGTGAGAATGAGCAGTTCTTC.

The chain is built from TRBV11-2 and TRBJ2-1; 14 bases line up with TRBD2. The ends lost 5 bases at V and 2 bases at J; junction bases unmatched: 5. In germline, CDR1 is SGHAT, CDR2 FQNNGV. The CDR3 has 17 amino acids. CDR3 protein: CASSRLAGGPAYNEQFF. The CDR3 DNA sequence: TGTGCCAGCAGCAGACTAGCGGGAGGGCCCGCCTACAATGAGCAGTTCTTC.

The rearrangement links TRBV11-2 to TRBJ2-7; D gene uncertain. Looked up from germline, CDR1 is SGHAT and CDR2 is FQNNGV. The CDR3 covers 14 residues. The germline V and J ends were trimmed by 1 base and 3 bases, with 10 bases remaining between them. CDR3 DNA: TGTGCCAGCAGCTTAGGTGGTAGAGACTACGAGCAGTACTTC. Its protein is CASSLGGRDYEQYF.

The rearrangement joins TRBV29-1 to TRBJ2-1, with 7 positions matching TRBD2. This CDR3 comprises 15 residues. CDR1 is SQVTM, CDR2 ANQGSEA, per germline. V lost 8 bases, J lost 0 bases, and 10 bases stayed unmatched. The CDR3 DNA reads TGCAGCATAAAGACTAGCTCCAGCTCCTACAATGAGCAGTTCTTC. This encodes CSIKTSSSSYNEQFF.

This clone was observed a handful of times. V usage is TRBV9 and J usage is TRBJ1-2; D unresolved. Trimming took off 0 bases at V and 4 bases at J, with 4 bases between the two ends. Germline lookup yields CDR1 SGDLS and CDR2 YYNGEE. This CDR3 region has 12 residues. CDR3 sequence reads: CASSVEPYGYTF. CDR3 DNA: TGTGCCAGCAGCGTAGAGCCCTATGGCTACACCTTC.

The chain links TRBV2 to TRBJ2-7; D uncertain. The V end lost 7 bases, the J end lost 6 bases, and 10 bases lay between the germline ends. Germline assignment: CDR1 SNHLY and CDR2 FYNNEI. CDR3 length equals 11 residues. The CDR3 here is CASTNLGEQYF. CDR3 sequence (DNA): TGTGCCAGCACCAACTTGGGCGAGCAGTACTTC.